This T cell receptor (beta chain) was recorded in a study of blood T cell repertoires in COVID-19. Study as a whole: Acute and convalescent COVID-19 samples came from the United States, Italy and Spain. T cells, B-cell-depleted T cells, or PBMCs provided the cDNA or gDNA that served as material.

The CDR3 extends over 14 amino acids. From germline, CDR1 is LNHDA and CDR2 SQIVND (reference sequence). Trimming removed 0 bases from V and 5 bases from J, with 10 bases in between. Authors' processing steps: Nucleated cell counts were estimated from reference gene primer amplification. TCRdb keeps only in-frame clones here, not all; method: immunoSEQ multiplex PCR. V and J calls and clone size are those listed in that table; D and trimming were worked out from the DNA. The sample lists roughly 150,000 clones; roughly 85% were seen once. What was sequenced was peripheral blood. The receptor was isolated from a woman older than 75 with active or convalescent COVID-19. This chain links TRBV19 with TRBJ1-1; D uncertain. CDR3 protein: CASSIERGRTEAFF. The CDR3 bases are TGTGCCAGTAGTATAGAACGTGGTAGAACTGAAGCTTTCTTT.